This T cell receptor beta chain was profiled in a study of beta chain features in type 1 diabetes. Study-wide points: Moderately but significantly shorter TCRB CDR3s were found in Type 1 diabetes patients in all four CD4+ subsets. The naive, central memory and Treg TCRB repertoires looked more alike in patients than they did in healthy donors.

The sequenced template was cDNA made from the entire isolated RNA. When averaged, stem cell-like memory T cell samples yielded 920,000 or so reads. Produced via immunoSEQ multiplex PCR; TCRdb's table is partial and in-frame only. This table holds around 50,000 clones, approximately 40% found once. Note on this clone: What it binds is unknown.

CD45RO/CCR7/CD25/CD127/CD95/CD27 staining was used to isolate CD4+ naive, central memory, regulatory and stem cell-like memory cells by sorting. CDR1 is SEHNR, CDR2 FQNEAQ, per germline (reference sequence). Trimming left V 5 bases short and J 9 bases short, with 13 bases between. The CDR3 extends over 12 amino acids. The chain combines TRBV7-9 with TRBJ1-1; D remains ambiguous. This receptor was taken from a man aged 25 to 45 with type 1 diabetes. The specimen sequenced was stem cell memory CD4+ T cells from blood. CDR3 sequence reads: CASSRSPGKAFF. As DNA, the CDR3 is TGTGCCAGCAGCAGGTCGCCGGGGAAAGCTTTCTTT.